This T cell receptor (beta chain) was identified during a study of blood T cell repertoires in COVID-19. Study details: The origin of the acute and convalescent COVID-19 samples was the United States, Italy and Spain. T cells, B-cell-depleted T cells, or PBMCs provided the cDNA or gDNA that served as material.

As processed by the authors: Reference gene primer amplification gave estimated nucleated cell counts. Profiling relied on immunoSEQ multiplex PCR, and the TCRdb table lists in-frame clones only, not all of them. Clonal size and the V and J genes are those of that table, whereas D and trimming came from the DNA. In the table there are hundreds of thousands of clones, more than 75% of which are singletons. Germline CDR1 is MDHEN and CDR2 is SYDVKM. Trimming left V 4 bases short and J 6 bases short, with 13 bases between. The CDR3 sequence is 14 residues long. The rearrangement joins TRBV28 to TRBJ1-5; D might be TRBD1 (6 bases). The sequencing sample was made of peripheral blood. The clonotype originates from a man in his 70s with acute or convalescent COVID-19. CDR3 DNA sequence: TGTGCCAGCAGTTGGCCAGGGGTGGGTCAGCCCCAGCATTTT. Residues: CASSWPGVGQPQHF. The full variable domain, rest sourced from reference TRBV28 and TRBJ1-5, is DVKVTQSSRYLVKRTGEKVFLECVQDMDHENMFWYRQDPGLGLRLIYFSYDVKMKEKGDIPEGYSVSREKKERFSLILESASTNQTSMYLCASSWPGVGQPQHFGDGTRLSIL.